This T cell receptor (beta chain) originates from a study of shared T cell receptors in the human thymus (dated by TCRdb to about 2021). Looking at the study overall: The study examined how the human thymus generates shared, self-reactive T-cell receptor alpha chains.

On this clone: There is no known antigen for this receptor. Base qualities are not provided; no much larger clone lies one nucleotide away.

The CDR3 covers 17 residues, taking in both the cysteine and the phenylalanine. Left in the record is the CDR3 DNA by itself, 51 bases read in frame from the first base. Unmatched junction bases come to 9, with V trimmed by 4 bases and J by 1 base. The germline V gene yields SGHRS for CDR1 and YFSETQ for CDR2. Libraries were built with the immunoSEQ multiplex PCR assay. Not all clones reach the TCRdb copy of this immuneACCESS table, which keeps in-frame sequences only. Checked studies attribute under half of the gap to unresolved V genes and leave the rest unexplained. This sample holds roughly 500,000 clones; 75% to 80% were observed only once. Of the sample, approximately 0.013% is held by the ten largest clones. The sample was also reused in another study, on human thymus T cells. As described in the second report: The donors were immunologically healthy infants in Finland who had open corrective cardiac surgery for congenital heart defects. Thymus tissue was obtained as surgical resects removed during corrective cardiac surgery. Both the thymic and the peripheral blood repertoires appeared to show biased V and J gene segment usage. The related research found that thymic TCR repertoires overlapped highly between unrelated individuals. The study characterized TCR alpha and beta repertoires from roughly eight infant thymus samples and four related peripheral blood samples. The cohort included over five male and a couple of female infants, with donor ages spanning 7 to 244 days. Thymocytes were mechanically released from the tissue and were stored as pellets of about 9.5-31 million cells at -70 degrees C. A QIAsymphony instrument was used to extract genomic DNA from the frozen cell pellets. The immunoSEQ multiplex PCR assay was used to amplify the TCRB and TCRAD loci from a standardized amount of quality-controlled genomic DNA. Amplicons spanned the V(D)J region at a length sufficient to cover the CDR3 and identify V and J genes. Through the commercial immunoSEQ service, the amplicons were sequenced on an Illumina platform. Primer bias and sequencing errors were corrected as previously described, and TCRAD and TCRB definitions were based on the IMGT database. immunoSEQ Analyzer 3.0 and VDJTools were used for repertoire analysis, which covered basic statistics, V/J segment usage, diversity estimates, rarefaction and pairwise overlap. Diversity was estimated using the Chao1, ChaoE, Efron-Thisted, Shannon and inverse Simpson indices, and was also estimated on datasets down-sampled to the size of the smallest sample. Repertoire overlap was determined by strict matching of CDR3 nucleotide sequence, V gene and J gene, and Jaccard-based multidimensional scaling clustering was applied. Thymus samples yielded on average approximately 860,000 unique TCRB clonotypes, compared with around 84,000 from blood samples.

Recombination linked TRBV5-1 to TRBJ2-2; 8 of the junction bases match TRBD1. The TCR comes from a boy under three years old with a congenital heart defect. Donor details come from another sample of the same person, matched by shared clones. Material: thymocytes. The CDR3 reads as follows: CASSQLGQVGNTGELFF. The nucleotide sequence reads TGCGCCAGCAGCCAGCTGGGACAGGTTGGGAACACCGGGGAGCTGTTTTTT.